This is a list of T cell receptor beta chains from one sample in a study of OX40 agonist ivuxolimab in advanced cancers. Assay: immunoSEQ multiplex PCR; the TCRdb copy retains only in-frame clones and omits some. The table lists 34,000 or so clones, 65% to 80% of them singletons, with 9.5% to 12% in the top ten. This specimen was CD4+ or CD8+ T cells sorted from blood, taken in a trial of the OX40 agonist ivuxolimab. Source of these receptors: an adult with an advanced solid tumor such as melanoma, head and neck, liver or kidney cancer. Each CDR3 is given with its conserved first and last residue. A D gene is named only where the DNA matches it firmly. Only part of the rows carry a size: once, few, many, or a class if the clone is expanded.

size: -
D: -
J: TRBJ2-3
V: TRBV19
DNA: TGTGCCAGTACCAACCTTAGGGGGGTTCCCACAGATACGCAGTATTTT
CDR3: CASTNLRGVPTDTQYF

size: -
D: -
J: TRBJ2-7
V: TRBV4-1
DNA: TGCGCCAGCAAACAAGACAGGTTCTCCTACGAGCAGTACTTC
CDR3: CASKQDRFSYEQYF

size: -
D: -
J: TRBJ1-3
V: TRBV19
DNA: TGTGCCAGTAGTCCCCGCCGGGACGTCGGGAGAAACACCATATATTTT
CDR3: CASSPRRDVGRNTIYF

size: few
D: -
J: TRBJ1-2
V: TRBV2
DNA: TGTGCCAGCAGGGCTGGTGGCTACACCTTC
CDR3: CASRAGGYTF

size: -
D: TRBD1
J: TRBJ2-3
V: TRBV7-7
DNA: TGTGCCAGCAGCTCAGGGACAGGGGGCGCGCGGTTAGATACGCAGTATTTT
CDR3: CASSSGTGGARLDTQYF

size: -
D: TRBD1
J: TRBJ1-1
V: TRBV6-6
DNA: TGTGCCAGCAGTTACCTACAGGGGGCGAACACTGAAGCTTTCTTT
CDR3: CASSYLQGANTEAFF

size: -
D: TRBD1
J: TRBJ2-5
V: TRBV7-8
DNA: TGTGCCAGCAGCCCGACAGGGGGGGAGACCCAGTACTTC
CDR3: CASSPTGGETQYF

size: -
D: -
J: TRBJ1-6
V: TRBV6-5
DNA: TGTGCCAGCAGTTACGTGCACAGCTCCTATAATTCACCCCTCCACTTT
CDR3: CASSYVHSSYNSPLHF

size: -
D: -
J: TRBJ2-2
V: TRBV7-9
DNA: TGTGCCAGCAGATGGACACAGAACACCGGGGAGCTGTTTTTT
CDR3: CASRWTQNTGELFF

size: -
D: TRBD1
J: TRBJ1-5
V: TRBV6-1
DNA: TGTGCCAGCAGGCAATACAGGGGAACCAGTCAGCCCCAGCATTTT
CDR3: CASRQYRGTSQPQHF

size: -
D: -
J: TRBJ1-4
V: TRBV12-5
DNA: TGTGCTAGTGGTTTGGCCCGACAGTTTTCAACTAATGAAAAACTGTTTTTT
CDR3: CASGLARQFSTNEKLFF

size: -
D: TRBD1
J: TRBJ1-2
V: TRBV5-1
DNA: TGCGCCAGCAGCCGGGACAGCTATGGCTACACCTTC
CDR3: CASSRDSYGYTF

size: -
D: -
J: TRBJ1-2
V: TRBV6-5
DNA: TGTGCCAGCAGTTACGGAGCAGGGAGCGGCTACACCTTC
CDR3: CASSYGAGSGYTF

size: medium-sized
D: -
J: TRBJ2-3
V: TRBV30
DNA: TGTGCCTGGGGACTGGATACGCAGTATTTT
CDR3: CAWGLDTQYF

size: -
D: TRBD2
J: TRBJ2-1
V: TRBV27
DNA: TGTGCCAGCAGTTGGGAGGGAACCTACAATGAGCAGTTCTTC
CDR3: CASSWEGTYNEQFF

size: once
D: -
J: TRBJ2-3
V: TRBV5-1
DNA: TGCGCCAGCAGCTTGGGCAGTATCACAGATACGCAGTATTTT
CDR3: CASSLGSITDTQYF

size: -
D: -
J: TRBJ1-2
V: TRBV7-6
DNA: TGTGCCAGCAGCCTACAAGCCGGGACATCCGAATATGGCTACACCTTC
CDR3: CASSLQAGTSEYGYTF

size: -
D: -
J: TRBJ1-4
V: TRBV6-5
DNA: TGTGCCAGCAGTTACTCGACCCTTTACCCATTAGAAAAACTGTTTTTT
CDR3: CASSYSTLYPLEKLFF

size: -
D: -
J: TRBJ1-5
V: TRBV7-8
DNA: TGTGCCAGCATCCCTGGAGAAGGGGCGGGTCAGCCCCAGCATTTT
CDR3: CASIPGEGAGQPQHF

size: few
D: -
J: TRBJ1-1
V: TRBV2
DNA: TGTGCCAGCAGTGGTGGAGGGGGCACTGAAGCTTTCTTT
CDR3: CASSGGGGTEAFF

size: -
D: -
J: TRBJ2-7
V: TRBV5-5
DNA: TGTGCCAGCAGCTTAACCACCTCCTACGAGCAGTACTTC
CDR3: CASSLTTSYEQYF

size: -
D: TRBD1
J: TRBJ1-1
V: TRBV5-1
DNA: TGCGCCAGCAGCCCCTGGGACAGCATGAACACTGAAGCTTTCTTT
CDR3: CASSPWDSMNTEAFF

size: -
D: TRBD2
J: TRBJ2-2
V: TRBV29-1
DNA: TGCAGCGTTGAAGATCTACTAGCGGGGGGCGATACCGGGGAGCTGTTTTTT
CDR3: CSVEDLLAGGDTGELFF

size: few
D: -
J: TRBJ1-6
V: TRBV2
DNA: TGTGCCAGCAGTGAGAGAAAACCCGTAAATTCACCCCTCCACTTT
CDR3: CASSERKPVNSPLHF

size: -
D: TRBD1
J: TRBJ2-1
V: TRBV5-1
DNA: TGCGCCAGCAGCTTAGGACAGGGGGGTTCCTACAATGAGCAGTTCTTC
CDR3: CASSLGQGGSYNEQFF

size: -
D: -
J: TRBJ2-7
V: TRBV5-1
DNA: TGCGCCAGCAGCCTTAGGGGAGAGCAGTACTTC
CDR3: CASSLRGEQYF

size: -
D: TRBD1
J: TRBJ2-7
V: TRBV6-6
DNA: TGTGCCAGCAGCCTCAGCCCGGACAGGGTGACCTACGAGCAGTACTTC
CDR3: CASSLSPDRVTYEQYF

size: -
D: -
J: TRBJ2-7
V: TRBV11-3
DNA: TGTGCCAGCAGCCTTTCCCCGCCTGACGAGCAGTACTTC
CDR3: CASSLSPPDEQYF

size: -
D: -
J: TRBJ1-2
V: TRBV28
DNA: TGTGCCAGCAGTTTAGGAGTAGACTATGGCTACACCTTC
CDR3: CASSLGVDYGYTF

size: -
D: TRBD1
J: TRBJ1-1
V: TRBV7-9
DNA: TGTGCCAGCAGCGCCCGGGACAGGAACACTGAAGCTTTCTTT
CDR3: CASSARDRNTEAFF

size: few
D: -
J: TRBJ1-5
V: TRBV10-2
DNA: TGCGCCAGCAGCGGACAAGAGGGGGGAAGAGCGTTCCGAGGTCAGCCCCAGCATTTT
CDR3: CASSGQEGGRAFRGQPQHF

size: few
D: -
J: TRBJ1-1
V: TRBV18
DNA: TGTGCCACCACGACAGCCATGAACACTGAAGCTTTCTTT
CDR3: CATTTAMNTEAFF

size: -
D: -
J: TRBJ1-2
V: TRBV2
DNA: TGTGCCAGCGGACCAGTTTCAGGGGCTCATAACTATGGCTACACCTTC
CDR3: CASGPVSGAHNYGYTF

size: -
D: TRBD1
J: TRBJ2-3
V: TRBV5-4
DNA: TGTGCCAGCAGCTCCGGACAGGGCACAGATACGCAGTATTTT
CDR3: CASSSGQGTDTQYF

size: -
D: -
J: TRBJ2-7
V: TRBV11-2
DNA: TGTGCCAGCAGCTTAGGATCTAACATTTACTACGAGCAGTACTTC
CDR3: CASSLGSNIYYEQYF

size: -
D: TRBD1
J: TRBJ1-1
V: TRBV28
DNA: TGTGCCAGCAGCTTAAGACGCTGGACGGACAGGGAGGTTCCTACTGAAGCTTTCTTT
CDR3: CASSLRRWTDREVPTEAFF

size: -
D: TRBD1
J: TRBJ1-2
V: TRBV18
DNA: TGTGCCAGCTCACCCGTTTCGGGACAGGGGGCAAGCTATGGCTACACCTTC
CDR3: CASSPVSGQGASYGYTF

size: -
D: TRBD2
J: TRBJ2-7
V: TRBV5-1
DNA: TGCGCCAGCAGCTCGATTGAGCGGGGGGTGGGAGAGCAGTACTTC
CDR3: CASSSIERGVGEQYF

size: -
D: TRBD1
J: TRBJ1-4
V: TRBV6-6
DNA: TGTGCCAGCAGTACCGGGACAGGGGGCGGTAGGGTGGATTTT
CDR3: CASSTGTGGGRVDF

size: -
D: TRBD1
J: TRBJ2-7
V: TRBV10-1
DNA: TGCGCCAGCAGTGATTCTTCACAGGGGGTGAGGGACGAGCAGTACTTC
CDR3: CASSDSSQGVRDEQYF

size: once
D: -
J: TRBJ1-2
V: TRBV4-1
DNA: TGCGCCAGCAGCCAAGCGGACTCACGTCCTAACTATGGCTACACCTTC
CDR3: CASSQADSRPNYGYTF

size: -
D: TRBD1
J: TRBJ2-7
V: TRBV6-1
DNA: TGTGCCAGCAGTGGTCAACAGGGGTCCTACGAGCAGTACTTC
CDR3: CASSGQQGSYEQYF

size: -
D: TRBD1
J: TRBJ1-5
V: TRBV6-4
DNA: TGTGCCAGCAGTGAAGGACAGGGCAATCAGCCCCAGCATTTT
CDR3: CASSEGQGNQPQHF

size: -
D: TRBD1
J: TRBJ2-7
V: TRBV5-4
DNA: TGTGCCAGCAGCTTCCGGGACAGGGGCCACGAGCAGTACTTC
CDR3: CASSFRDRGHEQYF

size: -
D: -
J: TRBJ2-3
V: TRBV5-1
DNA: TGCGCCAGCAGCCACCAGACTAGCACAGATACGCAGTATTTT
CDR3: CASSHQTSTDTQYF

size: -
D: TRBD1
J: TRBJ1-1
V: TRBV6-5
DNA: TGTGCCAGCACTTGGGGGACAGGGGCCACTGAAGCTTTCTTT
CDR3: CASTWGTGATEAFF

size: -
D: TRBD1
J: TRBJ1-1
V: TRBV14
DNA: TGTGCCAGCAGCCAAGAACAGACAGGGCCAATTGTAAAAGCTTTCTTT
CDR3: CASSQEQTGPIVKAFF

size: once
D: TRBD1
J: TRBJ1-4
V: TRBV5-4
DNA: TGTGCCAGCAGCTTGGTCGGGGACAGGGTAGAAAAACTGTTTTTT
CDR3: CASSLVGDRVEKLFF

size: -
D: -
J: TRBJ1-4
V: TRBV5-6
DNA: TGTGCCAGCAGCTATCGGACCACCAGGGGCGAAAAACTGTTTTTT
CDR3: CASSYRTTRGEKLFF

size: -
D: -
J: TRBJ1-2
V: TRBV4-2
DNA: TGTGCCAGCAGCCAAGAAGGAATGAGGCTGGAATATGGCTACACCTTC
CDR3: CASSQEGMRLEYGYTF

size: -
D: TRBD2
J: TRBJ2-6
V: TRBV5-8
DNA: TGTGCCAGCAGACGTTTACTAGCGGGGGTTACTGGGGCCAACGTCCTGACTTTC
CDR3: CASRRLLAGVTGANVLTF